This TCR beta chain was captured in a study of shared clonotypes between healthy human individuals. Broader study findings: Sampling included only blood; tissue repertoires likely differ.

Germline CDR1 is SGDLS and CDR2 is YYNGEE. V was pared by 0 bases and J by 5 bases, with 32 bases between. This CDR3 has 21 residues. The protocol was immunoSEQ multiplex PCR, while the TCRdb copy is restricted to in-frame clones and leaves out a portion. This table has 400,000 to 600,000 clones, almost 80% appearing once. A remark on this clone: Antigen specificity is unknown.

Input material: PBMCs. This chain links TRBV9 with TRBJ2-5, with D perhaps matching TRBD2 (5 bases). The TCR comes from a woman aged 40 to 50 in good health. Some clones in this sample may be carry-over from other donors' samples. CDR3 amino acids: CASSVAPPHPRGPMIGETQYF. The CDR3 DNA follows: TGTGCCAGCAGCGTAGCTCCCCCACACCCCCGGGGTCCTATGATAGGGGAGACCCAGTACTTC.